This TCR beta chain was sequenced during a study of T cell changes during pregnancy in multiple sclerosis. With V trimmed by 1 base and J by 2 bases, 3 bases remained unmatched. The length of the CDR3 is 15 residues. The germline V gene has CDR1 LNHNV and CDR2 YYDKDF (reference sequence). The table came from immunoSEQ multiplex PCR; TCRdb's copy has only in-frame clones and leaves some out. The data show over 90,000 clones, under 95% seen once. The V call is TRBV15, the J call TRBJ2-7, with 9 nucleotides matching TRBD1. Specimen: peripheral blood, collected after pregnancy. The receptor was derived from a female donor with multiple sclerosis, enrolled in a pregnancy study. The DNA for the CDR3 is TGTGCCACCAGCAGAGTGGGGACAGGGCCCTACGAGCAGTACTTC. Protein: CATSRVGTGPYEQYF.